This T cell receptor beta chain was identified during a study of patients and donors after allogeneic stem cell transplantation. TCRdb reanalysed the RT-PCR reads using MiXCR and keeps one entry per CDR3 protein. The sample records fewer than 200,000 distinct CDR3 sequences, about 30% being singletons. The CDR3 totals 18 residues. Trimming removed 0 bases from V and 8 bases from J, with 25 bases in between. Per the germline V gene, CDR1 is LGHNA and CDR2 is YNFKEQ. The V call is TRBV4-2, the J call TRBJ1-2; a weak D match, TRBD1 (5 bases). The receptor comes from a human donor who was either an allogeneic HSCT recipient or a stem cell or donor lymphocyte infusion donor (not recorded which). It is not recorded whose cells these are; they may come from a transplant donor. The sample was blood, either unsorted or a sorted T cell fraction (not recorded which). The CDR3 loop reads CASSQDGILTGRLGGYTF. CDR3 in DNA: TGTGCCAGCAGCCAAGATGGTATACTAACAGGTCGATTAGGAGGCTACACCTTC.